Listed below are T cell receptor beta chains from one sample, sequenced in a study of shared clonotypes between healthy human individuals. Profiling relied on immunoSEQ multiplex PCR, and the TCRdb table lists in-frame clones only, not all of them. The data contain under 2.5 million clones, 80% to 95% of them singletons. Specimen: naive CD4+ T cells from PBMCs. These receptor sequences come from a man younger than 35 in good health. Some clones in this sample may be carry-over from other donors' samples. CDR3s include the opening cysteine and the closing phenylalanine or tryptophan.

V | CDR3
TRBV6-5 | CASSPTAGNTIYF
TRBV5-1 | CASSLAPGGRVLKYNEQFF
TRBV19 | CASSIGADFGYGYTF
TRBV15 | CATSRGAPPPSPYEQYF
TRBV7-3 | CASSLNRADTQYF
TRBV11-3 | CASSLGGRNTGELFF
TRBV7-2 | CASSPGQNYGYTF
TRBV2 | CASSAIRAGYTDTQYF
TRBV5-1 | CASSRDGSDTQYF
TRBV2 | CASSVDRGHQPQHF
TRBV7-2 | CASSLDRLAGETQYF
TRBV30 | CAWSASRRQSGELFF
TRBV7-9 | CASSQGGSQPQHF
TRBV19 | CASRGRLNTGELFF
TRBV5-4 | CASSLRLVRWNEQFF
TRBV21-1 | CASSKVPQQSSGNTIYF
TRBV10-3 | CAISELLGSSYNEQFF
TRBV7-2 | CASSGQGASYEQYF
TRBV6-5 | CASSSPRTNYGYTF
TRBV7-9 | CASSLALRDIQYF
TRBV4-1 | CASSQVGRERTDTQYF
TRBV5-6 | CASSLGGYSNYGYTF
TRBV29-1 | CSVEGVGGSSGRGADTQYF
TRBV4-1 | CASSQTGEAYGYTF
TRBV5-4 | CASSRRSGGGSSYEQYF
TRBV15 | CATSEDRGLGYGYTF
TRBV18 | CASSPAEGYGYTF
TRBV28 | CASVREGGNGYTF
TRBV7-2 | CASSLAQVPSNQPQHF
TRBV28 | CASRTLGGGEGQPQHF
TRBV10-3 | CAISRGQSGTEAFF
TRBV10-2 | CASRDLAANNEQFF
TRBV28 | CASRHQGTGDYEQYF
TRBV4-2 | CASSQTGTRVSTDTQYF
TRBV7-9 | CASSSTGTRNEKLFF
TRBV18 | CASSRDRGLQPQHF
TRBV7-3 | CASSLGTGYNEQYF
TRBV19 | CASSIFAAGGNQPQHF
TRBV9 | CASSVTGHSYEQYF
TRBV19 | CACYTGESEAFF
TRBV30 | CAWSQGNTEAFF
TRBV11-2 | CASSLDLYGTGYGYTF
TRBV6-5 | CASRTVNSYEQYF
TRBV19 | CASSIDASSLRPQHF
TRBV11-3 | CASSYGTGVQETQYF
TRBV7-7 | CASSLEAAGVGEQFF
TRBV30 | CAWRSSGRYPGELFF
TRBV2 | CATSNGARDEKLFF
TRBV7-3 | CASSLTGTPYNEQFF
TRBV2 | CASMAERENIQYF
TRBV4-1 | CASSQPLGDTQYF
TRBV29-1 | CSVDGSGKQYF